This T cell receptor beta chain was identified during a study of a mutant IDH1 vaccine in newly diagnosed glioma. Study-level results: Apparently unrelated to pseudoprogression were changes in the top peripheral T cell clonotypes. A vaccine-induced immune response developed in around 94% of the patients.

Using immunoSEQ multiplex PCR, the repertoire was profiled, and TCRdb retains in-frame clones only, with some absent. The table lists 30,000 to 40,000 clones, 81% of them singletons. Germline V gene lookup returns CDR1 SSHAT and CDR2 FNYEAQ (reference sequence). The CDR3 has 14 residues. This clone was seen a few times. What it binds is not known. One end of the junction does not line up with germline, which may come from a read error. This sample's time point: week 23, last vaccination. All doses held 300 ug of mutant IDH1 20-mer peptide, with topical imiquimod. Sequencing used PBMCs, obtained from a glioma patient whose treatment included an IDH1 peptide vaccine. The TCR was taken from a man aged 35 to 55 with glioma. The J gene is TRBJ2-3, the V gene TRBV7-7; D possibly corresponds to TRBD2 (5 bases). The CDR3 DNA reads as TGTGCTAGCAGCCCCAAAGGTGCGGGAGATACGCAGTATTTT. The encoded protein is CASSPKGAGDTQYF.